This T cell receptor (beta chain) was sequenced for a study of T cell responses to AZD1222 COVID-19 vaccine. Across the whole study: Both about-4-week and about-12-week second-dose recipients were combined.

The repertoire was sequenced with immunoSEQ multiplex PCR; TCRdb's copy has only in-frame clones and lacks some. The top ten clones hold about 4.3% of a sample with 100,000 to 150,000 clones, 70% to 90% of them seen once. Worth noting for this clone: Its antigen is unknown.

The CDR3 has 12 residues. J lost 4 bases, V lost 11 bases, and 5 bases had no gene match. Germline V gives CDR1 SNHLY, CDR2 FYNNEI. Overall study findings and caveats: After the peak T cell response, and only then, were repertoires sampled.

This TCR derives from an adult in good health. The sample here was peripheral blood, taken on day 0 of AZD1222 vaccination. V gene TRBV2 combines with J gene TRBJ1-5; 7 bases align to TRBD1. DNA for the CDR3: TGTGCCTCGGGACAGTTAAATCAGCCCCAGCATTTT. Its protein product is CASGQLNQPQHF.